These T cell receptor beta chains were read from a single sample in a study of blood T cells in healthy people across ages. Each CDR3 protein gets one entry after TCRdb re-called the 5' RACE reads with MiXCR. The table lists approximately 850,000 distinct CDR3 sequences, roughly 60% of them singletons. The source material was blood. These TCRs come from a man aged 25 to 40 in good health. Each CDR3 is given with its conserved first and last residue. D genes are given only for firm matches. Size values are once, few and many counts, or a class for expanded clones, and some rows have none.

v_gene	j_gene	abundance	d_gene	CDR3nt	CDR3aa
TRBV20-1	TRBJ2-7	few	TRBD2	TGCAGTGCTAGAGATTCGGCGGGGGTACCCTACGAGCAGTACTTC	CSARDSAGVPYEQYF
TRBV4-1	TRBJ2-5	NA	NA	TGCGCCAGCAGCCAAGAACGGACGGAGACCCAGTACTTC	CASSQERTETQYF
TRBV20-1	TRBJ1-1	NA	TRBD1	TGCAGTGCTAGAGATGGAGGGGGCCAGAACACTGAAGCTTTCTTT	CSARDGGGQNTEAFF
TRBV3-1	TRBJ1-2	NA	NA	TGTGCCAGCAGCCGCGACGGACCCTATGGCTACACCTTC	CASSRDGPYGYTF
TRBV20-1	TRBJ1-1	NA	NA	TGCAGTGCTATGGGCAGAGACACTGAAGCTTTCTTT	CSAMGRDTEAFF
TRBV10-3	TRBJ2-7	NA	NA	TGTGCCATCAGTCAAGACAGGTCCCACGAGCAGTACTTC	CAISQDRSHEQYF
TRBV28	TRBJ1-6	NA	TRBD1	TGTGCCAGCAGGATGACAGGGGAGAATTCACCCCTCCACTTT	CASRMTGENSPLHF
TRBV10-3	TRBJ2-4	few	NA	TGTGCCATCAGCTACGGCGGGGGCCAGTACTTC	CAISYGGGQYF
TRBV6-6	TRBJ2-7	few	NA	TGTGCCAGCAAGGGTGGGGCCTACGAGCAGTACTTC	CASKGGAYEQYF
TRBV12-3/TRBV12-4	TRBJ2-1	NA	NA	TGTGCCACCTGGGGGCAGGGGAGTGATGAGCAGTTCTTC	CATWGQGSDEQFF
TRBV5-1	TRBJ2-3	NA	TRBD1	TGCGCCAGCAGCCGTCCCGGGACAGGGGCAGATACGCAGTATTTT	CASSRPGTGADTQYF
TRBV24-1	TRBJ2-7	few	NA	TGTGCCACCAGTGATTCCACAGGGACCTACGAGCAGTACTTC	CATSDSTGTYEQYF
TRBV7-9	TRBJ2-7	NA	NA	TGTGCCAGCAGCCGTGCTGAGGTGCCCTACGAGCAGTACTTC	CASSRAEVPYEQYF
TRBV6-8	TRBJ2-1	few	TRBD1	TGTGCCAGCACTGACAGGGATTCGACTAATGAGCAGTTCTTC	CASTDRDSTNEQFF